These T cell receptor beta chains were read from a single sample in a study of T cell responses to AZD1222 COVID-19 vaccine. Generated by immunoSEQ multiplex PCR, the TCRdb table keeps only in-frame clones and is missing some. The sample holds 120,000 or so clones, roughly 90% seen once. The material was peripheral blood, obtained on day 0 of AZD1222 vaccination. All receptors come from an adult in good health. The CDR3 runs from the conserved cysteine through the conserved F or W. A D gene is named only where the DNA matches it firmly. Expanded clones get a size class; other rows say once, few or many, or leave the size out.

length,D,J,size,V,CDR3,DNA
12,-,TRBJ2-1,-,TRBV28,CASRGEYNEQFF,TGTGCCAGCAGAGGCGAATACAATGAGCAGTTCTTC
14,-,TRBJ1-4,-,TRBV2,CASRRGELREKLFF,TGTGCCAGCAGAAGGGGGGAGTTACGTGAAAAACTGTTTTTT
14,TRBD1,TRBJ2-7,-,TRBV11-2,CASSPRLTGLEQYF,TGTGCCAGCAGCCCTCGCCTGACAGGGCTCGAGCAGTACTTC
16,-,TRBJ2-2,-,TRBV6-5,CASSYSGHPNTGELFF,TGTGCCAGCAGTTATTCGGGACATCCGAACACCGGGGAGCTGTTTTTT
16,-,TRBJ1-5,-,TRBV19,CASSLSGRQFNQPQHF,TGTGCCAGTAGTTTATCGGGTCGACAGTTCAATCAGCCCCAGCATTTT
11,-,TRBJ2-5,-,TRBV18,CASSYQETQYF,TGTGCCAGCTCATACCAAGAGACCCAGTACTTC
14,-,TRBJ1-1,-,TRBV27,CASSLWAGNTEAFF,TGTGCCAGCAGTTTATGGGCCGGAAACACTGAAGCTTTCTTT
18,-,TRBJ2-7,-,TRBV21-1,CASSKDGGQARQDYEQYF,TGTGCCAGCAGCAAAGACGGGGGTCAGGCTAGACAAGACTACGAGCAGTACTTC
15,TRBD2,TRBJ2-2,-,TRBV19,CASSILAGGSGELFF,TGTGCCAGTAGTATTCTAGCGGGAGGAAGCGGGGAGCTGTTTTTT
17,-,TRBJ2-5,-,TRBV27,CASSLYGQGGYQETQYF,TGTGCCAGCAGTTTATATGGGCAGGGCGGGTACCAAGAGACCCAGTACTTC
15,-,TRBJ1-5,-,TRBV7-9,CASSLGFGSNQPQHF,TGTGCCAGCAGCTTAGGGTTCGGCAGTAATCAGCCCCAGCATTTT
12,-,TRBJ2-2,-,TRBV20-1,CSASEQTGELFF,TGCAGTGCTAGTGAACAGACCGGGGAGCTGTTTTTT
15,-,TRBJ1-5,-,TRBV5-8,CASSPWGGTNQPQHF,TGTGCCAGCAGCCCCTGGGGGGGGACCAATCAGCCCCAGCATTTT
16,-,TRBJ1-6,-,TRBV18,CASSPPSNRANSPLHF,TGTGCCAGCTCACCGCCGTCGAACAGGGCGAATTCACCCCTCCACTTT
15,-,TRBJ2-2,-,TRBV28,CASSLWQMNTGELFF,TGTGCCAGCAGTTTATGGCAGATGAACACCGGGGAGCTGTTTTTT
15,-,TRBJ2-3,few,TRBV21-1,CASSKGLASTDTQYF,TGTGCCAGCAGCAAAGGACTAGCTAGCACAGATACGCAGTATTTT
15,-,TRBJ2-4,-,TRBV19,CASSIEDGSGSIQYF,TGTGCCAGTAGTATAGAGGACGGGAGTGGGAGCATTCAGTACTTC
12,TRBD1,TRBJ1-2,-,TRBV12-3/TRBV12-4,CASARGLYGYTF,TGTGCCAGCGCCAGGGGGCTCTATGGCTACACCTTC
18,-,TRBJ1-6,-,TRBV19,CASSRQYLGTLSNSPLHF,TGTGCCAGTAGTCGTCAATACCTGGGGACACTTTCGAATTCACCCCTCCACTTT
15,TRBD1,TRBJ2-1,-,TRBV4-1,CASSQVGRGLNEQFF,TGCGCCAGCAGCCAAGTCGGCAGGGGGCTTAATGAGCAGTTCTTC
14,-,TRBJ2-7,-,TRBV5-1,CASSLVPTSYEQYF,TGCGCCAGCAGCTTGGTACCGACCTCCTACGAGCAGTACTTC
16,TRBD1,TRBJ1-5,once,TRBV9,CASSGGTGVPGQPQHF,TGTGCCAGCAGCGGTGGGACAGGAGTCCCCGGGCAGCCCCAGCATTTT
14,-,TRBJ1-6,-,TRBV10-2,CASSVQDLNSPLHF,TGCGCCAGCAGTGTACAGGACCTTAATTCACCCCTCCACTTT
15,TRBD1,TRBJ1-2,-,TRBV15,CATSSVGQGNYGYTF,TGTGCCACCAGCAGCGTGGGACAGGGAAACTATGGCTACACCTTC
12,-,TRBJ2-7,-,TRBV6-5,CASWDTTYEQYF,TGTGCCAGCTGGGACACTACCTACGAGCAGTACTTC
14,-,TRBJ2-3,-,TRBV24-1,CATSKPNRGDTQYF,TGTGCCACCAGTAAGCCCAACCGAGGGGATACGCAGTATTTT
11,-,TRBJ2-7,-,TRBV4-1,CASSHSYEQYF,TGCGCCAGCAGCCACTCATACGAGCAGTACTTC
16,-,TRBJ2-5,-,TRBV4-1,CASSHRSGDGGGTQYF,TGCGCCAGCAGCCACAGATCTGGAGATGGCGGTGGGACCCAGTACTTC
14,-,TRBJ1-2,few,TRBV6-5,CASSPRPSDYGYTF,TGTGCCAGCAGTCCCCGGCCCAGCGACTATGGCTACACCTTC
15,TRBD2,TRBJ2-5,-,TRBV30,CAWSVWAGGQETQYF,TGTGCCTGGAGTGTATGGGCGGGGGGCCAAGAGACCCAGTACTTC
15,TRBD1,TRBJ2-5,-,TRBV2,CASRRDRGAVETQYF,TGTGCCAGCAGGAGGGACAGGGGCGCCGTGGAGACCCAGTACTTC